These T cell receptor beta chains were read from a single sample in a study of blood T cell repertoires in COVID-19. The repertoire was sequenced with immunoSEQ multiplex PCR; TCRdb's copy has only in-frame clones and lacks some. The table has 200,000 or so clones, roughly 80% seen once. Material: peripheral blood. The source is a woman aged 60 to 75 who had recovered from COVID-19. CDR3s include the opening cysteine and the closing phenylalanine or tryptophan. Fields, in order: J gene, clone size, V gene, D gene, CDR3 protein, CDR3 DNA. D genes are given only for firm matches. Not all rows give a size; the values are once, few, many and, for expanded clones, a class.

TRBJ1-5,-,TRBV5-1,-,CASSFIPGAGQPQHF,TGCGCCAGCAGCTTTATACCAGGGGCTGGTCAGCCCCAGCATTTT
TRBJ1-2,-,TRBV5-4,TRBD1,CASSLNTGGWGYTF,TGTGCCAGCAGCTTGAACACAGGGGGCTGGGGCTACACCTTC
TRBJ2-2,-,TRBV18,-,CASSPSSTGDTGELFF,TGTGCCAGCTCACCATCCTCTACGGGGGACACCGGGGAGCTGTTTTTT
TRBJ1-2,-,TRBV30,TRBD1,CAWSEGGGNGYTF,TGTGCCTGGAGTGAAGGGGGCGGCAATGGCTACACCTTC
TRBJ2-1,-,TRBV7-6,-,CASRRWAQSGSEQFF,TGTGCCAGCAGGCGCTGGGCCCAAAGCGGCTCTGAGCAGTTCTTC
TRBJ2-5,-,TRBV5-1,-,CASSIPGEATQYF,TGCGCCAGCAGCATTCCGGGGGAGGCGACCCAGTACTTC
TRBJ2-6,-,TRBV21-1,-,CATSTASSGANVLTF,TGTGCCACCTCGACAGCCTCCTCTGGGGCCAACGTCCTGACTTTC
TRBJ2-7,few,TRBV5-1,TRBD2,CASKSGGYYEQYF,TGCGCCAGCAAGAGCGGGGGGTACTACGAGCAGTACTTC
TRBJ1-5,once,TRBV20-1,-,CSASHGSQPQHF,TGCAGTGCTAGTCATGGGAGTCAGCCCCAGCATTTT
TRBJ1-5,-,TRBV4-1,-,CASSPPGHKLPQHF,TGCGCCAGCAGCCCTCCGGGACACAAGTTGCCCCAGCATTTT
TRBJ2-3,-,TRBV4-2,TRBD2,CASSQDRTSGGDTQYF,TGTGCCAGCAGCCAAGATAGGACTAGCGGGGGAGATACGCAGTATTTT
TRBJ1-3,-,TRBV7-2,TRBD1,CASSSRTGFGNTIYF,TGTGCCAGCAGCTCCCGGACAGGGTTCGGAAACACCATATATTTT
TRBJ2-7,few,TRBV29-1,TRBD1,CSVEGQGYEQYF,TGCAGCGTTGAAGGACAGGGCTACGAGCAGTACTTC
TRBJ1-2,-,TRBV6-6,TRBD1,CASSKQGALNYGYTF,TGTGCCAGCAGTAAACAGGGGGCCCTAAACTATGGCTACACCTTC
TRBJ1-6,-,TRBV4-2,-,CASSHRGISYNSPLHF,TGTGCCAGCAGCCATCGAGGGATTTCCTATAATTCACCCCTCCACTTT
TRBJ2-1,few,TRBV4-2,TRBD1,CASSQGSNRDREGNEQFF,TGTGCCAGCAGCCAGGGGTCTAACCGGGACAGGGAAGGGAATGAGCAGTTCTTC
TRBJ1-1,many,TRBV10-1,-,CASSEGEYTEAFF,TGCGCCAGCAGTGAGGGGGAGTACACTGAAGCTTTCTTT
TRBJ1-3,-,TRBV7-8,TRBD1,CASSFRTGAGNTIYF,TGTGCCAGCAGCTTTCGGACAGGGGCTGGAAACACCATATATTTT
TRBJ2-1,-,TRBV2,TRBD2,CASRTSGGEVGEQFF,TGTGCCAGCAGGACTAGCGGGGGAGAGGTGGGTGAGCAGTTCTTC
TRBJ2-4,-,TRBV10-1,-,CASSVAFPAKNIQYF,TGCGCCAGCAGTGTGGCTTTTCCGGCCAAAAACATTCAGTACTTC
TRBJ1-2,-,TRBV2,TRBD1,CARRGTVGYTF,TGTGCCAGGAGAGGGACAGTTGGCTACACCTTC
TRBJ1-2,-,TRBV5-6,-,CASSLYSYYGYTF,TGTGCCAGCAGCTTGTACAGCTACTATGGCTACACCTTC
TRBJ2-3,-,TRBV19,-,CASRLQVPSTDTQYF,TGTGCCAGTAGGTTACAGGTTCCTAGCACAGATACGCAGTATTTT
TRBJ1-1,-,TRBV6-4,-,CASSATGNTEAFF,TGTGCCAGCAGTGCGACTGGGAACACTGAAGCTTTCTTT
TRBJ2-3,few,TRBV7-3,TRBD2,CASSFSGASTDTQYF,TGTGCCAGCAGCTTTAGCGGGGCTAGCACAGATACGCAGTATTTT
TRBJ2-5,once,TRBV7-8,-,CASSLGQGGKTQYF,TGTGCCAGCAGCTTAGGGCAGGGAGGAAAGACCCAGTACTTC
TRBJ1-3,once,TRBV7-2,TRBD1,CASSNRGYSGNTIYF,TGTGCCAGCAGCAACAGGGGTTATTCTGGAAACACCATATATTTT
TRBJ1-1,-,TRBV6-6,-,CASSLTGNTEAFF,TGTGCCAGCAGTTTAACAGGGAACACTGAAGCTTTCTTT
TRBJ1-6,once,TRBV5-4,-,CASSRKQGLDSPLHF,TGTGCCAGCAGCCGTAAACAGGGCCTGGATTCACCCCTCCACTTT
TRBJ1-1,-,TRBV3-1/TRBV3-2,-,CASSLLGMNTEAFF,TGTGCCAGCAGCCTCCTCGGGATGAACACTGAAGCTTTCTTT
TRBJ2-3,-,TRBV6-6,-,CASIQAGADTQYF,TGTGCCAGCATCCAGGCAGGGGCAGATACGCAGTATTTT
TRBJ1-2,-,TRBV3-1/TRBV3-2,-,CASSHRTANYGYTF,TGTGCCAGCAGCCATCGGACAGCTAACTATGGCTACACCTTC
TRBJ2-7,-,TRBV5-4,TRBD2,CASSSLAGALTNEQYF,TGTGCCAGCAGCTCACTAGCGGGGGCCCTGACAAACGAGCAGTACTTC
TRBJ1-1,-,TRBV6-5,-,CASTALSGKAFF,TGTGCCAGCACCGCTCTCTCGGGTAAAGCTTTCTTT
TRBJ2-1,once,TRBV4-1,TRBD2,CASSQDASGGYNEQFF,TGCGCCAGCAGCCAAGATGCTAGCGGGGGATACAATGAGCAGTTCTTC
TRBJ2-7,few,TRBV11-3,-,CASSLNGIHEQYF,TGTGCCAGCAGCTTGAACGGGATCCACGAGCAGTACTTC
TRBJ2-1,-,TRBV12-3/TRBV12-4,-,CASSRDRMNEQFF,TGTGCCAGCAGTCGCGACAGAATGAATGAGCAGTTCTTC
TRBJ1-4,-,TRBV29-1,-,CSVEGQEKLFF,TGCAGCGTTGAGGGACAAGAAAAACTGTTTTTT
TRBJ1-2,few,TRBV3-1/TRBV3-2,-,CASSRIGYGYTF,TGTGCCAGCAGCCGGATCGGGTATGGCTACACCTTC